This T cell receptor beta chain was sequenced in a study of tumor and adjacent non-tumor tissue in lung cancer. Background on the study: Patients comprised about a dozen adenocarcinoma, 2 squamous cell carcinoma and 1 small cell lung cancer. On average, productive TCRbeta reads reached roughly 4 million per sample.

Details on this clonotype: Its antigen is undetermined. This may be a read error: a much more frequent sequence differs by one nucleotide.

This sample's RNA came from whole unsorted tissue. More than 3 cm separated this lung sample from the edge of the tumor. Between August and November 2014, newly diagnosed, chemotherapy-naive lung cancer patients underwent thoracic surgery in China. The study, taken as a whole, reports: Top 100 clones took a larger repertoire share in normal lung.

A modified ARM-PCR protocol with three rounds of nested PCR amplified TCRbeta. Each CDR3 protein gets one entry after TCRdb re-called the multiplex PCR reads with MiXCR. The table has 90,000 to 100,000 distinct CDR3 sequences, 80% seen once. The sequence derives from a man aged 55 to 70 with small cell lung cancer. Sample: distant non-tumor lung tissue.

As DNA, the CDR3 is TGTGTCATCAATGCCTATAATTCACCCCTCCACTTT. Translation: CVINAYNSPLHF. The chain recombines TRBV28 with TRBJ1-6; D is unresolved. The CDR3 spans 12 residues. Germline V CDR1 and CDR2: MDHEN, SYDVKM.